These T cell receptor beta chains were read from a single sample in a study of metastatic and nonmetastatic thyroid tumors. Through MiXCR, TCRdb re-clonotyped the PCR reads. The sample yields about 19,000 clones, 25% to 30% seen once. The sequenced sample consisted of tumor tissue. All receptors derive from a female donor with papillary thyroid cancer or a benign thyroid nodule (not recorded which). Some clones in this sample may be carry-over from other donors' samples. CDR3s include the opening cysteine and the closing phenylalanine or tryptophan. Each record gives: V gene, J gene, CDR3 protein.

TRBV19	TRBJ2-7	CASSIGVADEQYF
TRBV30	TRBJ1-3	CAWVPSSSGNTIYF
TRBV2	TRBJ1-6	CASSGTGGRSPLHF
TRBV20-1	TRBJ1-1	CSARGGQGVYTEAFF
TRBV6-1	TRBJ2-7	CASSPGGRAYEQYF
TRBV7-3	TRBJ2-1	CASSLTYPTGGHYAYNEQFF
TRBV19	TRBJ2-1	CASSMSSNSYNEQFF
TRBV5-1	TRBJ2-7	CASSLAGERGRREQYF
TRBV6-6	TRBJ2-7	CASSYSNPSSGFYEQYF
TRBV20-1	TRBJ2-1	CSARGGGGLAGSYNEQFF
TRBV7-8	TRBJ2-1	CASSLGFIGQGNNEQFF
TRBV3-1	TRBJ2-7	CASSPGTGAYEQYF
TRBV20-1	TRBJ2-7	CSARDLIRDFSYEQYF
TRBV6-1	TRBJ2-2	CASSESSYTWELFF
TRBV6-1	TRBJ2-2	CASSPTNTGDLFF
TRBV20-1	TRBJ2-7	CSASLAGDAYEQYF
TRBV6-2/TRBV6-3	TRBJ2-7	CASSLLGGSYEQYF
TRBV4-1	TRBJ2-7	CASSPGVGAERYEQYF
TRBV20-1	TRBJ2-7	CSARDFRTGGYEQYF
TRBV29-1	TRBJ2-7	CSVSQGVPNNEQYF
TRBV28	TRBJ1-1	CASSTISRGGAFF
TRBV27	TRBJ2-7	CASWDSTHEQYF
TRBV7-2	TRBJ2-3	CASSLRVAPDTQYF
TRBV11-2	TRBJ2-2	CASSLGSSGANTGELFF
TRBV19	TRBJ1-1	CAPVGHKNTEAFF
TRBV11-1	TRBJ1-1	CASSLQTGANTEAFF
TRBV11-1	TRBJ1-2	CASSLAQEEWAKNYGYTF
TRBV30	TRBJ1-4	CAWSLPSDRGKKLFF
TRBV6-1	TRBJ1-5	CASSTPPGGYQPQHF
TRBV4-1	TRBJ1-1	CASSRIGQYNTEAFF
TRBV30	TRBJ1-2	CAWRGPRGPRNYGYTF
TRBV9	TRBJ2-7	CSSSVAQYF
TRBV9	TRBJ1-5	CASSVNGDRVQPQHF
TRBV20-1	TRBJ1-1	CSARGGTFNTEAFF
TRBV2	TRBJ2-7	CASSEAFSGMGEQYF
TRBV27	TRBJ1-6	CASSSGTGGKNSPLHF
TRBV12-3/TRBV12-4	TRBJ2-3	CASTSSGAGSTDTQYF
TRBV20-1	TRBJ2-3	CASSGSISDTQYF
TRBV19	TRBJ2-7	CASSIVHSSSYEQYF
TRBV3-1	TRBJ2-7	CASSRQSDNYEQYF
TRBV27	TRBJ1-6	CASSLAQGASPLHF